A few counts support the clone carrying this T cell receptor beta chain. Its specificity is not known. V shed 1 base and J shed 8 bases, with 21 bases lying between them. Germline values: CDR1 SGHVS, CDR2 FQNEAQ. The length of the CDR3 is 17 residues. The mixed lymphocyte reaction cells underwent coculture at 37°C for less than 7 days. The data were taken from a study of siplizumab effects on memory and regulatory T cells. Study context: Siplizumab-treated (around 0.92 ug/mL) and drug-free mixed lymphocyte reactions were paired.

Sequencing of each sample assayed some 9.2 x 10^4 TCR templates. Libraries were prepared by immunoSEQ multiplex PCR; TCRdb keeps only in-frame clonotypes and omits some of them. The data hold roughly 5,300 clones, with over 45% observed a single time. The specimen sequenced was CFSE-low (dividing) CD8+ T cells sorted from an allogeneic mixed lymphocyte reaction. This receptor was taken from a human donor in good health; the cells came from an allogeneic mixed lymphocyte reaction. Some clones in this sample may be carry-over from other donors' samples. This chain connects TRBV7-8 to TRBJ1-5, with TRBD1 as a possible D gene (6 bases). The CDR3 DNA follows: TGTGCCAGCAGCTTAGTGGTGGTCAGGGGTATAGAGGAGCCCCAGCATTTT. Translation: CASSLVVVRGIEEPQHF. Looking up the rest from reference TRBV7-8 and TRBJ1-5 gives the full variable domain: GAGVSQSPRYKVAKRGQDVALRCDPISGHVSLFWYQQALGQGPEFLTYFQNEAQLDKSGLPSDRFFAERPEGSVSTLKIQRTQQEDSAVYLCASSLVVVRGIEEPQHFGDGTRLSIL.